These T cell receptor beta chains were read from a single sample in a study of beta chain features in type 1 diabetes. The repertoire was sequenced with immunoSEQ multiplex PCR; TCRdb's copy has only in-frame clones and lacks some. The data show 400,000 to 550,000 clones, about an eighth seen once. The sequencing input was naive CD4+ T cells from blood. These receptors all come from a woman under 30 in good health. The CDR3 runs from the conserved cysteine through the conserved F or W. A D gene is named only where the DNA matches it firmly. The listing skips clone size in some rows; elsewhere it reads once, few, many or a size class.

J gene	V gene	D gene	clone size	CDR3 protein	CDR3 DNA
TRBJ2-1	TRBV4-1	.	once	CASSQGVLRSYNEQFF	TGCGCCAGCAGCCAAGGAGTCTTAAGATCCTACAATGAGCAGTTCTTC
TRBJ2-2	TRBV4-3	.	.	CASSRKMNTGELFF	TGCGCCAGCAGCCGTAAAATGAACACCGGGGAGCTGTTTTTT
TRBJ2-2	TRBV30	.	few	CAWSVGQTNTGELFF	TGTGCCTGGAGCGTCGGACAGACGAACACCGGGGAGCTGTTTTTT
TRBJ2-6	TRBV6-5	TRBD1	.	CASDRVAGANVLTF	TGTGCCAGTGACAGGGTCGCCGGGGCCAACGTCCTGACTTTC
TRBJ2-5	TRBV29-1	.	few	CSVTGTYQETQYF	TGCAGCGTTACCGGGACATACCAAGAGACCCAGTACTTC
TRBJ2-5	TRBV7-9	.	.	CATDRDTQETQYF	TGTGCCACCGACCGGGACACTCAAGAGACCCAGTACTTC
TRBJ1-2	TRBV5-1	TRBD1	few	CASSFLTGAYGYTF	TGCGCCAGCAGCTTCCTCACAGGGGCCTATGGCTACACCTTC
TRBJ2-3	TRBV7-6	.	few	CASSLRQGTDTQYF	TGTGCCAGCAGCTTAAGGCAGGGAACAGATACGCAGTATTTT
TRBJ2-5	TRBV19	.	few	CASSPRWMETQYF	TGTGCCAGTAGTCCCCGTTGGATGGAGACCCAGTACTTC
TRBJ1-4	TRBV6-5	.	few	CASSSLLREKLFF	TGTGCCAGCAGTTCCCTCCTCCGTGAAAAACTGTTTTTT
TRBJ2-1	TRBV6-5	TRBD2	few	CASTQLAGGRNEQFF	TGTGCCAGCACTCAACTAGCGGGAGGTCGCAATGAGCAGTTCTTC
TRBJ1-2	TRBV5-4	.	.	CASSWGRTESSGYTF	TGTGCCAGCAGCTGGGGACGGACGGAGTCCTCTGGCTACACCTTC
TRBJ2-7	TRBV19	.	.	CASRTVKYEQYF	TGTGCCAGTAGGACCGTCAAGTACGAGCAGTACTTC
TRBJ1-1	TRBV30	.	.	CAWSGFISGGPNTEAFF	TGTGCCTGGAGTGGGTTTATATCTGGGGGCCCGAACACTGAAGCTTTCTTT
TRBJ1-3	TRBV20-1	.	few	CSATRTDTIYF	TGCAGTGCCACCCGGACCGACACCATATATTTT
TRBJ1-1	TRBV27	.	.	CASSLIGRAEIFF	TGTGCCAGCAGTTTAATTGGGCGGGCAGAGATTTTCTTT
TRBJ1-2	TRBV2	TRBD1	.	CASSVVIGTGTF	TGTGCCAGCAGTGTTGTAATAGGGACAGGAACCTTC
TRBJ1-2	TRBV30	.	.	CAWSVGVGYTF	TGTGCCTGGAGTGTTGGGGTAGGCTACACCTTC
TRBJ1-1	TRBV9	.	few	CASSVGRTSNTEAFF	TGTGCCAGCAGCGTAGGGAGGACCTCGAACACTGAAGCTTTCTTT
TRBJ2-5	TRBV10-3	TRBD2	few	CAINAGVGETQYF	TGTGCCATCAACGCGGGAGTGGGGGAGACCCAGTACTTC
TRBJ2-1	TRBV28	TRBD1	.	CASRDRDRVYNEQFF	TGTGCCAGCAGAGACCGGGACAGGGTATACAATGAGCAGTTCTTC
TRBJ2-5	TRBV18	TRBD1	.	CASSRTGAGYETQYF	TGTGCCAGCTCCCGGACAGGGGCAGGATACGAGACCCAGTACTTC
TRBJ2-5	TRBV2	TRBD1	.	CASSEQTGQETQYF	TGTGCCAGCAGTGAGCAGACAGGGCAAGAGACCCAGTACTTC
TRBJ1-4	TRBV7-8	.	few	CASSYTGTTNEKLFF	TGTGCCAGCAGCTATACAGGGACAACTAATGAAAAACTGTTTTTT
TRBJ2-1	TRBV7-2	.	few	CASSSGQGGDLEQFF	TGTGCCAGCAGCTCAGGACAGGGAGGGGACCTCGAGCAGTTCTTC
TRBJ2-5	TRBV28	.	few	CASSDSQETQYF	TGTGCCAGCTCGGACAGTCAAGAGACCCAGTACTTC
TRBJ2-5	TRBV19	.	few	CASSMLGRETQYF	TGTGCCAGTAGTATGCTTGGCAGGGAGACCCAGTACTTC
TRBJ2-2	TRBV29-1	.	few	CSVYYTGELFF	TGCAGCGTTTATTACACCGGGGAGCTGTTTTTT
TRBJ2-6	TRBV23-1	TRBD1	.	CASRPTDRGALSGANVLTF	TGCGCCAGCAGACCTACGGACAGGGGGGCCTTGTCCGGGGCCAACGTCCTGACTTTC
TRBJ2-7	TRBV4-3	TRBD2	.	CASSISLAGPYEQYF	TGCGCCAGCAGCATTTCACTAGCGGGCCCTTACGAGCAGTACTTC
TRBJ2-3	TRBV25-1	.	.	CASSPTRTATDTQYF	TGTGCCAGCAGTCCTACCCGGACAGCCACAGATACGCAGTATTTT
TRBJ1-1	TRBV18	.	.	CASSPPRGEAFF	TGTGCCAGCTCACCACCCAGGGGTGAAGCTTTCTTT
TRBJ2-1	TRBV7-2	TRBD2	.	CASSFRLAGEGEQFF	TGTGCCAGCAGCTTTCGGCTAGCGGGAGAGGGGGAGCAGTTCTTC
TRBJ1-1	TRBV29-1	.	.	CSVDRSGGLNTEAFF	TGCAGCGTTGACCGATCAGGCGGGCTGAACACTGAAGCTTTCTTT
TRBJ2-1	TRBV7-3	TRBD2	.	CASSLTARGAGGYNEQFF	TGTGCCAGCAGCTTAACGGCTCGCGGAGCGGGAGGCTACAATGAGCAGTTCTTC
TRBJ2-3	TRBV7-3	.	.	CASSLKGGRTDTQYF	TGTGCCAGCAGCTTGAAGGGGGGACGTACAGATACGCAGTATTTT
TRBJ2-6	TRBV18	.	few	CASSPLPPGANVLTF	TGTGCCAGCTCACCATTGCCTCCGGGGGCCAACGTCCTGACTTTC
TRBJ2-3	TRBV5-4	.	.	CASSLEGDLSTDTQYF	TGTGCCAGCAGCTTAGAAGGGGACCTTAGCACAGATACGCAGTATTTT
TRBJ2-1	TRBV29-1	.	few	CSVVRGGEYNEQFF	TGCAGCGTTGTTCGTGGTGGGGAATACAATGAGCAGTTCTTC
TRBJ2-3	TRBV19	TRBD2	few	CASSFLAGVPDTQYF	TGTGCCAGTAGTTTTCTAGCGGGAGTTCCAGATACGCAGTATTTT
TRBJ2-3	TRBV7-2	.	.	CASTPGGPDTQYF	TGTGCCAGCACCCCGGGGGGCCCAGATACGCAGTATTTT
TRBJ2-1	TRBV7-8	TRBD1	.	CASSLPQAGGRGEQFF	TGTGCCAGCAGCCTCCCCCAGGCAGGGGGCAGGGGTGAGCAGTTCTTC
TRBJ2-1	TRBV7-6	.	.	CASSLGAAAYNEQFF	TGTGCCAGCAGCTTAGGGGCCGCCGCCTACAATGAGCAGTTCTTC
TRBJ1-2	TRBV7-9	TRBD1	.	CASSFNRDRVQRGYTF	TGTGCCAGCAGCTTCAACCGGGACAGGGTTCAACGTGGCTACACCTTC
TRBJ2-7	TRBV5-1	TRBD1	few	CASSGQGNYEQYF	TGCGCCAGCAGTGGACAGGGCAACTACGAGCAGTACTTC